This TCR beta chain comes out of a study of beta chain features in type 1 diabetes. Study summary: Cell yields, gender and age were comparable in patients and healthy donors. Sorted cells numbering some 110 million were examined across all samples.

Comments on this clone: Its antigen remains unknown.

Study-wide findings and caveats: Type 1 diabetes patients had fewer VDJ junction insertions and more deletions.

Germline lookup yields CDR1 LGHNA and CDR2 YSLEER. V dropped 0 bases and J dropped 5 bases, with 13 bases sitting between them. The CDR3 length is 15 residues. The isolated RNA, all of it, was reverse transcribed, so expressed TCRB transcripts were what got sequenced. Millions of reads were obtained on average from naive, central memory and regulatory T cell samples. Assay: immunoSEQ multiplex PCR; the TCRdb copy retains only in-frame clones and omits some. The top ten clones hold less than 0.45% of a sample with almost 350,000 clones, roughly 8% of them seen once. This receptor was identified in a woman aged 18-29 years in good health. Sequencing input: central memory CD4+ T cells from blood. The genes are TRBV4-3 and TRBJ2-5, with D perhaps TRBD2 (6 bases). The CDR3 region has the DNA TGCGCCAGCAGCCAAGAGTTTCCCGGAGGGGAGACCCAGTACTTC. Its protein is CASSQEFPGGETQYF.